These T cell receptor beta chains were read from a single sample in a study of blood T cell repertoires in COVID-19. The protocol was immunoSEQ multiplex PCR, while the TCRdb copy is restricted to in-frame clones and leaves out a portion. Among more than 150,000 clones, 70% to 80% were seen once, and the ten largest hold 13% to 15%. The sample taken for sequencing was PBMCs or T cells enriched from blood (not recorded which). The receptor source for this set is a man aged 55 to 69 who had been exposed to COVID-19. Each CDR3 is given with its conserved first and last residue. A D gene is named only where the DNA matches it firmly. Clone sizes are given selectively: once, few, many, or a class where the clone is expanded.

>TRBJ1-2|NA|TRBV30|TRBD1
CAWSGTGGAGDGYTF
TGTGCCTGGAGTGGGACAGGGGGCGCGGGTGATGGCTACACCTTC
>TRBJ2-1|NA|TRBV14|TRBD2
CASSQDLGSGRANEQFF
TGTGCCAGCAGCCAAGATCTCGGTAGCGGGAGGGCCAATGAGCAGTTCTTC
>TRBJ1-4|NA|TRBV30|NA
CAWSTRGPNEKLFF
TGTGCCTGGAGTACCCGAGGGCCTAATGAAAAACTGTTTTTT
>TRBJ2-7|NA|TRBV5-1|NA
CASSLDAIRSYEQYF
TGCGCCAGCAGCTTGGATGCGATCCGCTCCTACGAGCAGTACTTC
>TRBJ1-2|NA|TRBV11-3|TRBD1
CASSGTDYGYTF
TGTGCCAGCAGCGGGACAGACTATGGCTACACCTTC
>TRBJ1-2|NA|TRBV27|NA
CASSPRSDRTNYGYTF
TGTGCCAGCAGCCCACGCTCCGACAGGACTAACTATGGCTACACCTTC
>TRBJ2-1|once|TRBV6-5|TRBD1
CASSSPWTGRDEQFF
TGTGCCAGCAGCTCACCCTGGACAGGGCGGGATGAGCAGTTCTTC
>TRBJ2-1|NA|TRBV15|NA
CATGRGNEQFF
TGTGCCACCGGAAGGGGCAATGAGCAGTTCTTC
>TRBJ2-6|NA|TRBV13|TRBD1
CASSASPGQGAGANVLTF
TGTGCCAGCAGCGCGAGTCCGGGACAGGGGGCAGGGGCCAACGTCCTGACTTTC
>TRBJ1-2|NA|TRBV24-1|TRBD1
CATSEAGTGTNYGYTF
TGTGCCACCAGTGAGGCCGGGACAGGGACGAACTATGGCTACACCTTC
>TRBJ2-2|NA|TRBV7-2|NA
CASRASGQNTGELFF
TGTGCCAGCAGAGCTTCCGGACAGAACACCGGGGAGCTGTTTTTT
>TRBJ2-1|NA|TRBV28|TRBD1
CASSLRPSTGASEVGQFF
TGTGCCAGCAGTTTGCGCCCCTCGACAGGGGCTAGCGAGGTTGGGCAGTTCTTC
>TRBJ2-7|medium-sized|TRBV28|NA
CASSIGQGGYEQYF
TGTGCCAGCAGTATAGGACAGGGAGGGTACGAGCAGTACTTC
>TRBJ1-3|NA|TRBV7-3|NA
CASSTRGGNTIYF
TGTGCCAGCAGCACTAGAGGTGGAAACACCATATATTTT
>TRBJ2-7|NA|TRBV7-8|NA
CASSLYHGRGHEQYF
TGTGCCAGCAGCTTATACCATGGCAGGGGACACGAGCAGTACTTC
>TRBJ2-7|NA|TRBV20-1|NA
CSASPGQTYEQYF
TGCAGTGCTAGTCCAGGACAAACCTACGAGCAGTACTTC
>TRBJ2-2|NA|TRBV9|NA
CASSVEGTNTGELFF
TGTGCCAGCAGCGTAGAGGGGACTAACACCGGGGAGCTGTTTTTT
>TRBJ2-1|once|TRBV9|NA
CASSVGPEAVPYNEQFF
TGTGCCAGCAGCGTAGGCCCGGAAGCGGTCCCCTACAATGAGCAGTTCTTC
>TRBJ2-7|NA|TRBV27|NA
CASSPSPYEQYF
TGTGCCAGCAGTCCTAGTCCCTACGAGCAGTACTTC
>TRBJ1-2|NA|TRBV10-1|NA
CASSEGQGPNYGYTF
TGCGCCAGCAGTGAGGGCCAGGGCCCTAACTATGGCTACACCTTC
>TRBJ2-1|NA|TRBV19|NA
CASSTHSSRAYNEQFF
TGTGCCAGTAGTACCCACAGTTCCAGGGCCTACAATGAGCAGTTCTTC
>TRBJ2-1|NA|TRBV7-2|TRBD2
CASSPGLAGGHNEQFF
TGTGCCAGCAGCCCAGGACTAGCGGGAGGCCACAATGAGCAGTTCTTC
>TRBJ1-1|few|TRBV10-1|TRBD1
CASSDRQGAQSEAFF
TGCGCCAGCAGCGACAGACAGGGGGCCCAATCTGAAGCTTTCTTT
>TRBJ2-2|NA|TRBV4-3|NA
CASSRQANTGELFF
TGCGCCAGCAGCCGTCAGGCTAACACCGGGGAGCTGTTTTTT
>TRBJ2-3|NA|TRBV28|NA
CAWGRSPDTQYF
TGTGCCTGGGGGCGGAGCCCAGATACGCAGTATTTT
>TRBJ2-7|NA|TRBV6-1|NA
CASSEIFGDSYEQYF
TGTGCCAGCAGTGAAATTTTCGGGGACTCCTACGAGCAGTACTTC
>TRBJ2-3|NA|TRBV19|NA
CASAEAPADTQYF
TGTGCCAGTGCCGAGGCGCCTGCAGATACGCAGTATTTT
>TRBJ1-6|NA|TRBV7-2|NA
CASSTQGNSPLHF
TGTGCCAGCAGCACCCAGGGGAATTCACCCCTCCACTTT
>TRBJ2-2|once|TRBV2|TRBD1
CASSPMRGRNGELFF
TGTGCCAGCAGTCCTATGAGGGGGCGAAACGGGGAGCTGTTTTTT
>TRBJ2-7|NA|TRBV7-9|NA
CASSSEIARRDPYEQYF
TGTGCCAGCAGCTCGGAGATAGCGCGGAGGGATCCCTACGAGCAGTACTTC
>TRBJ2-7|few|TRBV12-3/TRBV12-4|TRBD1
CASSLEGGHEQYF
TGTGCCAGCAGTTTAGAAGGGGGCCACGAGCAGTACTTC
>TRBJ1-5|NA|TRBV19|NA
CASSPWGVGGNQPQHF
TGTGCCAGTAGTCCCTGGGGAGTAGGCGGGAATCAGCCCCAGCATTTT
>TRBJ1-3|many|TRBV3-1/TRBV3-2|NA
CASSLTGAGNTIYF
TGTGCCAGCAGCCTAACCGGTGCTGGAAACACCATATATTTT
>TRBJ1-1|NA|TRBV19|NA
CASSQAVNTEAFF
TGTGCCAGTAGTCAGGCTGTTAACACTGAAGCTTTCTTT
>TRBJ1-5|NA|TRBV5-8|NA
CASSLGPHSNQPQHF
TGTGCCAGCAGCTTGGGGCCCCATAGCAATCAGCCCCAGCATTTT
>TRBJ2-2|NA|TRBV30|TRBD1
CAWSVQGRTGELFF
TGTGCCTGGAGTGTACAGGGGCGGACCGGGGAGCTGTTTTTT
>TRBJ2-2|NA|TRBV9|TRBD1
CASSDPGQGADTGELFF
TGTGCCAGCAGCGACCCGGGACAGGGGGCCGACACCGGGGAGCTGTTTTTT
>TRBJ2-1|NA|TRBV5-1|NA
CASSLDPRVGVYNEQFF
TGCGCCAGCAGCTTGGACCCCAGGGTAGGGGTTTACAATGAGCAGTTCTTC
>TRBJ2-2|NA|TRBV24-1|TRBD1
CATSDYGQGADTGELFF
TGTGCCACCAGTGACTACGGACAGGGGGCAGACACCGGGGAGCTGTTTTTT
>TRBJ2-1|NA|TRBV3-1/TRBV3-2|TRBD2
CASSQILAGVDEQFF
TGTGCCAGCAGCCAAATTCTAGCGGGAGTAGACGAGCAGTTCTTC
>TRBJ2-7|few|TRBV7-2|TRBD2
CASSLMGLVYEQYF
TGTGCCAGCAGCTTAATGGGACTAGTGTACGAGCAGTACTTC
>TRBJ2-5|NA|TRBV24-1|TRBD1
CATSDFLGQQETQYF
TGTGCCACCAGTGATTTTCTGGGACAGCAAGAGACCCAGTACTTC
>TRBJ1-5|NA|TRBV29-1|NA
CSVEERDQPQHF
TGCAGCGTTGAAGAGCGGGATCAGCCCCAGCATTTT
>TRBJ1-5|NA|TRBV30|TRBD1
CAWSVGQGEQPQHF
TGTGCCTGGAGTGTGGGACAGGGTGAACAGCCCCAGCATTTT
>TRBJ1-5|NA|TRBV7-9|TRBD1
CASSRDRGQFQPQHF
TGTGCCAGCAGCAGAGACAGGGGGCAATTTCAGCCCCAGCATTTT
>TRBJ1-5|many|TRBV29-1|NA
CSVRDNYNQPQHF
TGCAGCGTCCGGGACAATTACAATCAGCCCCAGCATTTT